The clone carrying this T cell receptor beta chain was counted at least ten times. The antigen remains undetermined. The cDNA came from 5'RACE, which used 10-nucleotide random UMIs. TCRdb reanalysed the 5' RACE reads using MiXCR and keeps one entry per CDR3 protein. The table shows 95,000 to 110,000 distinct CDR3 sequences, with 10% to 13% occurring only once. Time point specified: longitudinal time-point 3. Unsorted libraries came from 2 million PBMCs stored at -80 °C. These data belong to a study of neurological immune-mediated disorders. The germline V gene encodes CDR1 DFQATT and CDR2 SNEGSKA (reference sequence). Trimming took 6 bases from V and 9 from J, leaving 26 bases between them. This CDR3 comprises 15 residues. Whole-study findings and limits: The highest TCR clonal expansion occurred in HTLV-1-associated myelopathy; multiple sclerosis fell below healthy controls. Across subjects, no CDR3 amino acid sequence appeared in expanded clones of more than one subject, a finding that suggested private repertoires in all groups.

The origin of this receptor is a female donor with HTLV-1-associated myelopathy (HAM/TSP). Sequenced input: PBMCs. The chain recombines TRBV20-1 with TRBJ2-5; the D gene is possibly TRBD1 (6 bases). As DNA, the CDR3 is TGCAGTGCCCTGAACCCGGGCCGCAGCGCAGGGGCCCAGTACTTC. The encoded protein is CSALNPGRSAGAQYF.